This T cell receptor (beta chain) emerged from a study of human T cells and chemical hapten exposure. Using its own MiXCR run on the RACE reads, TCRdb lists one record per CDR3 protein. The sample carries 100,000 to 150,000 distinct CDR3 sequences, about 9% recorded once. Study-wide points: There was no change with DPC sensitization in TCRs above 1 in 1000 frequency.

Indicated time point: healthy volunteer bleed at 2 weeks. RNA extraction used unfractionated whole blood as the source of total RNA. Of note for this clonotype: The antigen remains unidentified.

The CDR3 is made up of 15 amino acids. V shed 3 bases and J shed 2 bases, with 11 bases lying between them. Per the germline V gene, CDR1 is DFQATT and CDR2 is SNEGSKA (reference sequence). This TCR came from a male donor in good health. Some clones in this sample may be carry-over from other donors' samples. V usage is TRBV20-1 and J usage is TRBJ2-6, with a possible D match to TRBD1 (6 bases). Sequencing was carried out using whole blood. For the CDR3, the DNA is TGCAGTGCTAGCGTGGCAGGGGCTGGGGCCAACGTCCTGACTTTC. Its protein is CSASVAGAGANVLTF.